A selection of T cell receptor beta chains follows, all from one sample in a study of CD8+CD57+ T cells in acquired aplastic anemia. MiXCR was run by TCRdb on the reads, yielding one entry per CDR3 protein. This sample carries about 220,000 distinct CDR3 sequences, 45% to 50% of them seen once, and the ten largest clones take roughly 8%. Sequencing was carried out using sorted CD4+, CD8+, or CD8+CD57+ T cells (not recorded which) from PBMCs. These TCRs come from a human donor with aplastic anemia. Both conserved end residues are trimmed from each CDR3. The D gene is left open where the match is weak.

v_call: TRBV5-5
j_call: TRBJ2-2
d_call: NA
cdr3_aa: ASSSKDIGNTGELF

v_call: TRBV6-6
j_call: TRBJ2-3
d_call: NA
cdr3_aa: ASSPDGSSTDTQY

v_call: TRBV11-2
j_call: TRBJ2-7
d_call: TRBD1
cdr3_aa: ASSPDRGRRYEQY

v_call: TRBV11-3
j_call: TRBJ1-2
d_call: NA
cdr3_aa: ASSQPDVQGVRDYGYT

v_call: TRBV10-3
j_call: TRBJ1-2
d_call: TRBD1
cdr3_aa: ASSLPGQGAFGYT

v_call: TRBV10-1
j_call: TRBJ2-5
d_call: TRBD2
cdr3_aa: ASSVGLAGDAQY

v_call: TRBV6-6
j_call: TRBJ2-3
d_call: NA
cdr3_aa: ATNPSTDTQY

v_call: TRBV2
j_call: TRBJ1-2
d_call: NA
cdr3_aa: ASRGTHGYT

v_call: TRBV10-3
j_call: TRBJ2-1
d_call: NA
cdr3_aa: AIGDFQRSSYNEQF

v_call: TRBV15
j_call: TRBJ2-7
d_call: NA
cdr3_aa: ATSGGLGNGEQY

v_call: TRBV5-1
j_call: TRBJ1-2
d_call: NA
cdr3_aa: ASSLDNYGYT

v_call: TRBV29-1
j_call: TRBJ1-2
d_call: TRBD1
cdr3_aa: SVEGQGAGGYT

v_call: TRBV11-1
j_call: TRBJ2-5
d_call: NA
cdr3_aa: ASTIGRGTEETQY

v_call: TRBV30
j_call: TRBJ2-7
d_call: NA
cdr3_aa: AWSVPPQSYEQY

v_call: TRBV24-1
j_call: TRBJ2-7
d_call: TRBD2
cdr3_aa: ATGTSDRRYEQY

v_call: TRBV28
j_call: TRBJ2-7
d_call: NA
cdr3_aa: ASSSGPLGYEQY

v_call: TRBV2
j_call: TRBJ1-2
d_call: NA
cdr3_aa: ANLENYGYT

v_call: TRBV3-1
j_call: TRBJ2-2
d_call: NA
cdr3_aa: ASSQVLGYPGELF

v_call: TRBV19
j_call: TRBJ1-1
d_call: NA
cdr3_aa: ASSVAGSNTEAF

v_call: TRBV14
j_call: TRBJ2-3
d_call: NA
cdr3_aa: ASSQGVGTEQY

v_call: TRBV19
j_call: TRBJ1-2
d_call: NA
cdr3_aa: ASSTTDLGGYT

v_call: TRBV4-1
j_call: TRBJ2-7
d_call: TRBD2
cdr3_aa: ASSQDLLAGNEQY